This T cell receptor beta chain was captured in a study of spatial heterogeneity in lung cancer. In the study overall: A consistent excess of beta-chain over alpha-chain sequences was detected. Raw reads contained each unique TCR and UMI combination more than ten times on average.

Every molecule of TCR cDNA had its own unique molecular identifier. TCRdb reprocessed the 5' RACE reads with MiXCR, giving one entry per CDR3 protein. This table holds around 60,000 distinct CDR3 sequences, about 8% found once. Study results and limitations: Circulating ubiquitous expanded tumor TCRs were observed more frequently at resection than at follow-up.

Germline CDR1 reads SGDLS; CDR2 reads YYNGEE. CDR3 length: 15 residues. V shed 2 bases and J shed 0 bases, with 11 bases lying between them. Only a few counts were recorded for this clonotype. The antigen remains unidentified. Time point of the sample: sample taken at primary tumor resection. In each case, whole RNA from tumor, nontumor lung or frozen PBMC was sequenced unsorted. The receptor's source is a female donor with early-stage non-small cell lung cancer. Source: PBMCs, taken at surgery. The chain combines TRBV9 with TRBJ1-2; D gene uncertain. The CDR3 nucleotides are TGTGCCAGCAGCGTCGATGGAAGGTCTAACTATGGCTACACCTTC. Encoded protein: CASSVDGRSNYGYTF.